Each of the 6 T cell receptor beta chains below was sequenced from the same sample in a study of identical twins. TCRdb re-analysed the 5' RACE reads in MiXCR, keeping a single row per CDR3 protein. This sample carries some 570,000 distinct CDR3 sequences, about a fifth of them seen once, and the ten largest clones take 0.4% to 0.6%. This same sample was also part of a study on yellow fever vaccine responses in identical twins.

The specimen sequenced was CD4+ T cells sorted from blood. The receptor set was obtained from a woman aged 18-29 years in good health.

The chain joins TRBV4-2 to TRBJ2-1, with 8 bases lining up with TRBD2. The CDR3 extends over 15 amino acids. Germline trimming cut 4 bases from V and 6 bases from J; bases unmatched to any gene: 8. Germline-derived CDR1 and CDR2 are LGHNA and YNFKEQ. The CDR3, as DNA: TGTGCCAGCAGCCGGAGCGGGGGCCGGGGCAATGAGCAGTTCTTC. Amino acid sequence: CASSRSGGRGNEQFF.

The chain has TRBV11-2 and TRBJ2-7; 7 nucleotides align to TRBD2. In germline, CDR1 is SGHAT, CDR2 FQNNGV. The junction had 4 bases not matched to a gene; V was cut back by 5 bases and J by 6 bases. The CDR3 runs 12 residues. CDR3 residues: CASSPQRGEQYV. CDR3 sequence (DNA): TGTGCCAGCAGCCCACAGCGGGGCGAGCAGTACGTC.

The chain couples TRBV20-1 to TRBJ2-3; TRBD2 matches 8 bases. The V and J ends lost 5 bases and 0 bases, in that order; junction bases with no gene match: 16. The germline V gene has CDR1 DFQATT and CDR2 SNEGSKA (reference sequence). This CDR3 comprises 18 residues. In DNA, the CDR3 is TGCAGTGCTCGAGGGACTCCAGCGGGGGTCACTAGCACAGATACGCAGTATTTT. It yields the protein CSARGTPAGVTSTDTQYF.

This clonotype has just a few counts. The chain is built from TRBV3-1 and TRBJ2-5; D not resolved. The germline V and J ends were trimmed by 5 bases and 7 bases, with 11 bases remaining between them. The CDR3 has 12 residues. CDR1 is LGHDT and CDR2 is YNNKEL in the germline V gene (reference sequence). The CDR3 DNA reads as TGTGCCAGCAGCTCCCCCGGAAGGACCCAGTACTTC. The encoded protein is CASSSPGRTQYF.

This clonotype was recorded many times. The genes are TRBV12-3 or TRBV12-4 and TRBJ1-1; D gene ambiguous. Trimming shortened V by 6 bases and J by 4 bases, and 12 bases separated the two germline ends. The length of the CDR3 is 13 residues. CDR3 bases: TGTGCCAGCAGCCTGACATCAGCCACTGAAGCTTTCTTT. Its protein is CASSLTSATEAFF.

This clonotype appeared a few times. This chain joins TRBV19 and TRBJ1-4; 8 bases map to TRBD1. CDR1 and CDR2 from the germline V gene are LNHDA and SQIVND (reference sequence). The CDR3 contains 13 residues. The V gene end was trimmed by 8 bases and the J gene end by 5 bases; junction bases not matched to a gene: 4. Here the CDR3 reads CASGQGPNEKLFF. Written as DNA, the CDR3 is TGTGCCAGTGGACAGGGCCCGAATGAAAAACTGTTTTTT. Combining the CDR3 with reference TRBV19 and TRBJ1-4 gives the whole variable domain DGGITQSPKYLFRKEGQNVTLSCEQNLNHDAMYWYRQDPGQGLRLIYYSQIVNDFQKGDIAEGYSVSREKKESFPLTVTSAQKNPTAFYLCASGQGPNEKLFFGSGTQLSVL.